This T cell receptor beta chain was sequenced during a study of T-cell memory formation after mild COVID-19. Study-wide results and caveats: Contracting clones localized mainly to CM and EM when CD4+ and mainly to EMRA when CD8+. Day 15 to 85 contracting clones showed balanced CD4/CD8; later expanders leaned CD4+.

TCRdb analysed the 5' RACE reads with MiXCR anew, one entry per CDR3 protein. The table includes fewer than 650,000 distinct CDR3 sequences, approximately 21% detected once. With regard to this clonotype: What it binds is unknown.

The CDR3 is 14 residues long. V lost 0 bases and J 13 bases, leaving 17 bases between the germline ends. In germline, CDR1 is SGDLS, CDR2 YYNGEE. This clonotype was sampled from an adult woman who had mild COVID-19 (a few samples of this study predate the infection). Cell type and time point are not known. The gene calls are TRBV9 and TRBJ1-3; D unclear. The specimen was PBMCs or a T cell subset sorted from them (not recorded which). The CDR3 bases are TGTGCCAGCAGCGTAGAGGCAGTGACCCAGAGGATATATTTT. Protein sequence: CASSVEAVTQRIYF.